This TCR beta chain was sequenced in a study of human T cells and chemical hapten exposure. Findings of the study overall: Expanded TCRs showed more large CDR3 clusters than pre-sensitization or healthy control sets.

During construction of the library, unique molecular identifiers were attached to individual cDNA molecules for quantitative, reproducible TCR counting. Per the authors' pipeline: The median was around 89,000 TCRs per sample, ranging roughly 23,224 to 750,000. Each CDR3 protein is one row after TCRdb ran MiXCR on the RACE reads. V and J calls and clone size were set by TCRdb, not the authors. Here the sample spans approximately 370,000 distinct CDR3 sequences, approximately 5% being singletons. This clonotype showed up many times. Its antigen is not identified. The time point here: pre-sensitization, week 0. Treatment indicated: therapeutic diphenylcyclopropenone sensitization with weekly scalp DPC. Sample donors consisted of patients with alopecia, aged 18 to 70 years, who were suitable for DPC. Sequencing was performed on whole blood, taken in connection with sensitization to the hapten diphenylcyclopropenone (DPC). The receptor was isolated from a woman aged 18-35 years with alopecia areata. Some clones in this sample may be carry-over from other donors' samples.

The CDR3 is CASRGTGISGVNTEAFF. The CDR3 nucleotides are TGTGCCAGCAGGGGGACAGGTATCTCCGGGGTGAACACTGAAGCTTTCTTT. The chain has TRBV6-1 and TRBJ1-1, with TRBD1 matching 8 bases. The germline CDR1 and CDR2 sequences are MNHNS and SASEGT. The junction had 12 bases not matched to a gene; V was cut back by 6 bases and J by 0 bases. This CDR3 contains 17 residues.